This T cell receptor (beta chain) was identified during a study of blood T cell repertoires in COVID-19. Study at large: There were acute and convalescent COVID-19 samples, and they came from the United States, Italy and Spain.

V dropped 2 bases and J dropped 5; count of bases not matched to a gene: 8. This CDR3 has 16 residues. Germline V gene sequence: CDR1 MNHNS, CDR2 SASEGT. Some clones are missing from TCRdb's copy, which holds only in-frame ones; the method was immunoSEQ multiplex PCR. The sample includes 250,000 or so clones, around 86% of them seen just once. Material: peripheral blood. The sequence derives from a man aged 35-49 years with active or convalescent COVID-19. The chain combines TRBV6-1 with TRBJ2-5, with 10 bases matching TRBD2. The CDR3 protein is CASSESASGSWETQYF. CDR3 nucleotide sequence: TGTGCCAGCAGTGAATCGGCTAGCGGGAGCTGGGAGACCCAGTACTTC.